The source of this TCR beta chain is a study of neurological immune-mediated disorders. V was cut by 6 bases and J by 2 bases, with 9 bases left in between. The CDR3 loop spans 12 amino acids. Germline assignment: CDR1 DFQATT and CDR2 SNEGSKA (reference sequence). This clonotype was seen at least ten times. MiXCR, run by TCRdb on the 5' RACE reads, gives a single entry per CDR3 protein. The sample records under 80,000 distinct CDR3 sequences, roughly 4.8% being singletons. The J gene is TRBJ2-3, the V gene TRBV20-1; the D is unclear. Material for sequencing was PBMCs. The receptor's source is a woman aged 45 to 65 with multiple sclerosis. CDR3 coding DNA: TGCAGTGCCTCAGACCTCACAGATACGCAGTATTTT. This gives the protein CSASDLTDTQYF.